This TCR beta chain is from a study of cytomegalovirus exposure and HLA in healthy donors (TCRdb year 2017). For the study in its entirety: According to a later analysis, the 120 or so validation repertoires were produced on the same platform as the 666 repertoires of the first cohort. Along with the approximately 620-subject first cohort, a separate validation cohort of approximately 110 different subjects was used. To predict cytomegalovirus infection status, the study brought together high-throughput TCR immunosequencing, statistical association of individual TCRs with disease status, and machine learning. The study was designed to test whether signatures of past pathogen exposure could be identified by cataloging public T cell receptors.

Separate from the approximately 670-subject first cohort, the validation cohort of about 120 subjects was the group to which the donors belonged. Results the study describes overall, beyond this receptor: In the study, some 180 TCR beta chains were listed as associated with cytomegalovirus. A few of the identified cytomegalovirus-associated TCR beta chains were confirmed in vitro to be specific for cytomegalovirus antigens. In a later analysis, TCRs clustered in the first cohort were found to also tend to co-occur in the roughly 120 validation repertoires, with roughly 93% of cluster scores above 0. A later analysis lacked HLA typing for the validation cohort, so it scored co-occurrence in that cohort across all 110 or so repertoires. Cytomegalovirus status was reported to be diagnosed by the classifier with high specificity and sensitivity in both the original and validation cohorts. While some public TCRs were present in many individuals, most TCR sequences turned up only very rarely across donors. The authors suggested that the approach could potentially be generalized to other disease states and immunological phenotypes.

For CDR1 and CDR2, the germline V gene lists SNHLY and FYNNEI. From the cysteine up to the phenylalanine, the CDR3 has a length of 15 residues. Only CDR3 DNA remains: 45 bases, in frame from the first base. V is cut by 1 base and J by 7 bases, and the space between the germline ends is 16 bases. About this clone itself: Its antigen specificity is not known. No base quality values were provided; no much bigger clone lies one nucleotide off.

Preparation of the library involved the immunoSEQ multiplex PCR assay. The paper's data handling went like this. A statistical classification framework was built for diagnosing cytomegalovirus status from the catalog of TCR beta chain sequences. TCRdb's version of the immuneACCESS table is confined to in-frame rearrangements and falls short of the full clone set. An unresolved V gene accounts for under half of the shortfall where checked; the remainder is of unknown origin. V, J and clone size were drawn from that table, and D and trimming were deduced from the DNA. The sample profile shows over 150,000 clones; about 95% of them were found once. The top ten clonotypes cover 0.8% to 1% of the sample.

The TCR sequence derives from a woman aged 18-35 years in good health and CMV-seronegative. This chain joins TRBV2 to TRBJ2-5; 7 matching bases give a weak D call of TRBD2. Sample: PBMCs. The CDR3 in this case is CASSEGGGGRRTQYF. The DNA is TGTGCCAGCAGTGAAGGTGGGGGGGGCCGAAGGACCCAGTACTTC.